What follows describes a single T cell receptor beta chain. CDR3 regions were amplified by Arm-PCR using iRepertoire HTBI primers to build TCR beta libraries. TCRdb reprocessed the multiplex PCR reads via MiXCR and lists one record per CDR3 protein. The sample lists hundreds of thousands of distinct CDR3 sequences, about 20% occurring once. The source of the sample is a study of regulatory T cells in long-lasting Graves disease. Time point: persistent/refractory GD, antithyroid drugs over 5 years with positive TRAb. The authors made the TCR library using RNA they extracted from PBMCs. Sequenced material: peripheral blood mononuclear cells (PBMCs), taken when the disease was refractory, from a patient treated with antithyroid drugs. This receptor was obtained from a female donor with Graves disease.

The CDR3 reads CASSFSESSYEQYF. The CDR3 bases are TGTGCCAGCAGCTTCTCCGAGAGCTCCTACGAGCAGTACTTC. The chain recombines TRBV5-6 with TRBJ2-7; D call uncertain. V lost 2 bases, J lost 0 bases, and 9 bases lay in between. There are 14 residues in the CDR3. The V gene's germline CDR1 is SGHDT and CDR2 YYEEEE.